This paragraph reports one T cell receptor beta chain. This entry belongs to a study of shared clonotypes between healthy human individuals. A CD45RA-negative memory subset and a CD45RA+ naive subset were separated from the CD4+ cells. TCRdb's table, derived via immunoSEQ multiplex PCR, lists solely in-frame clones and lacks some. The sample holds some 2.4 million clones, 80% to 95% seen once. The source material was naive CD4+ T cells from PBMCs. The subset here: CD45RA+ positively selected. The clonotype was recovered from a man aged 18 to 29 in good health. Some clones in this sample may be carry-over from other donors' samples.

The CDR3 DNA sequence: TGTGCCAGCAGCTCGCGGGGGGCTAGCGGTTCCCCAGAGACCCAGTACTTC. Translating it yields CASSSRGASGSPETQYF. The V call is TRBV7-7, the J call TRBJ2-5; 8 bases fit TRBD2. The germline V gene encodes CDR1 SSHAT and CDR2 FNYEAQ (reference sequence). V was pared by 4 bases and J by 4 bases, with 14 bases of the junction left unmatched. This CDR3 region has 17 residues.